This TCR beta chain was obtained from a study of PD-L1 blockade in urothelial cancer. Study-wide context: Atezolizumab, begun by patients at some point between 2013 and 2014, was given at 1,200 mg intravenously every 3 weeks. Blood-derived samples held a median roughly 140,000 T cells.

Generated by immunoSEQ multiplex PCR, the TCRdb table keeps only in-frame clones and is missing some. Of just over 50,000 clones in the sample, roughly 80% were seen once. From germline, CDR1 is KGHSH and CDR2 LQKENI. The ends lost 5 bases at V and 7 bases at J; junction bases unmatched: 13. This CDR3 contains 16 residues. This specimen consisted of PBMCs, obtained around atezolizumab (anti-PD-L1) treatment. V usage is TRBV18 and J usage is TRBJ1-2, with 10 positions matching TRBD1. This receptor was obtained from a man aged 70 or older with urothelial cancer. CDR3 DNA sequence: TGTGCCAGCTCAGGGACCGGGACAGGGGCCGTCTTTGGCTACACCTTC. It translates to CASSGTGTGAVFGYTF.